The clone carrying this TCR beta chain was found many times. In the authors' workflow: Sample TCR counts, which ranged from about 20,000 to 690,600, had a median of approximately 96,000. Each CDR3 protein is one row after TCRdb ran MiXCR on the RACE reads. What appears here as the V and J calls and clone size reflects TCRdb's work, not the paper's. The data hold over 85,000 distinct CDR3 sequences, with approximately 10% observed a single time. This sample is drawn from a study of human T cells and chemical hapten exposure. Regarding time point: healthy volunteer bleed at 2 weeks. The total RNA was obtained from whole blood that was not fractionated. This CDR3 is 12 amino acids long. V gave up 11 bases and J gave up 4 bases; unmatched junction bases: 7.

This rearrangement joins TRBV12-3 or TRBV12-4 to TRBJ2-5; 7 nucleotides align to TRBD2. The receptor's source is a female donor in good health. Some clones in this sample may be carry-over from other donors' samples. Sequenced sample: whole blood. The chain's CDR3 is CAVQTSSETQYF. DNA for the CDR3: TGTGCCGTACAGACTAGCTCAGAGACCCAGTACTTC.